A single sample is the source of the 9 T cell receptor beta chains below, sequenced in a study of cytomegalovirus exposure and HLA in healthy donors (dated by TCRdb to about 2017). The library was produced with the immunoSEQ multiplex PCR assay. A mixture of 60 forward primers for TCR Vbeta segments and 13 reverse primers for TCR Jbeta segments was used in the multiplex PCR. TCRdb's version of the immuneACCESS table is confined to in-frame rearrangements and falls short of the full clone set. An unresolved V gene accounts for under half of the shortfall where checked; the remainder is of unknown origin. The sample data list around 180,000 clones, and about 85% of these were observed just once. The ten largest clones represent 1% of the sample. Sequenced input: PBMCs. These receptors were taken from a boy aged 2 to 9 in good health and CMV-seronegative.

The V call is TRBV25-1, the J call TRBJ2-6, with D possibly TRBD1 on 5 matching bases. Trimming left V 6 bases short and J 0 bases short, with 12 bases between. CDR1 and CDR2 (germline): MGHDK, SYGVNS. CDR3 length: 16 amino acids. CDR3 in DNA: TGTGCCAGCAGAACAGGCGACTTCTCTGGGGCCAACGTCCTGACTTTC. Protein product: CASRTGDFSGANVLTF.

This chain joins TRBV28 and TRBJ2-3; 7 nucleotides match TRBD1. The germline CDR1 and CDR2 sequences are MDHEN and SYDVKM. The CDR3 length is 17 residues. V dropped 4 bases and J dropped 2; count of bases not matched to a gene: 12. The CDR3 sequence is CASSSSLGTADTDTQYF. CDR3 DNA: TGTGCCAGCAGTTCATCGTTAGGGACAGCAGACACAGATACGCAGTATTTT.

This clone was seen a single time. Mismatch with germline at one junction end may stem from a read error. V is TRBV6-4 and J is TRBJ2-3, with D perhaps matching TRBD1 (7 bases). The CDR3 is made up of 16 amino acids. Germline V gene lookup returns CDR1 MRHNA and CDR2 SNTAGT. The CDR3 region has the DNA TGTGCCAACAGTGACGGAGGGGGCCGGGGCACAGATACGCAGTATTTT. Translating it yields CANSDGGGRGTDTQYF.

Worth noting for this clone: A read error may account for a junction end that differs from germline. The chain uses TRBV28 and TRBJ1-6; tentatively, D is TRBD1 (6 bases). CDR1 and CDR2 from the germline V gene are MDHEN and SYDVKM. The CDR3 is made up of 16 amino acids. CDR3 sequence reads: CASSLWTGPNNSALHF. CDR3 coding DNA: TGTGCCAGCAGTTTATGGACAGGCCCCAATAATTCAGCCCTCCACTTT.

This chain uses TRBV27 with TRBJ1-5; D remains unclear. This CDR3 spans 14 amino acids. V lost 2 bases and J lost 3, with 8 bases in between. Germline V gene data show CDR1 as MNHEY and CDR2 as SMNVEV (reference sequence). CDR3 sequence: CASSLAGSNQPQHF. CDR3 in DNA: TGTGCCAGCAGTTTAGCGGGTTCCAATCAGCCCCAGCATTTT.

The chain couples TRBV7-9 to TRBJ2-1; a possible D gene is TRBD1 (5 bases). Trimming left V 0 bases short and J 9 bases short, with 18 bases between. Germline V lookup: CDR1 SEHNR, CDR2 FQNEAQ (reference sequence). There are 16 residues in the CDR3. The CDR3 nucleotides read TGTGCCAGCAGCTTAGCTTGGCCGACAGAAAGGGCTGAGCAGTTCTTC. Translation: CASSLAWPTERAEQFF.

Turning to this clone: The junction shows a germline mismatch at one end, possibly a read error. The genes are TRBV7-9 and TRBJ1-1; 7 bases align to TRBD1. CDR1 and CDR2 (germline): SEHNR, FQNEAQ (reference sequence). This CDR3 is built from 16 residues. Written as DNA, the CDR3 is TGTTCCAGCAGCGCGGGACAGCTCTCCATGAACACTGAAGCTTTCTTT. Encoded protein: CSSSAGQLSMNTEAFF.

V and J are TRBV7-9 and TRBJ2-7; 9 bases align to TRBD1. V lost 8 bases and J lost 2; bases outside the gene matches: 13. From germline, CDR1 is SEHNR and CDR2 FQNEAQ (reference sequence). The CDR3 covers 16 residues. The CDR3: CASGPRLGQGTYEQYV. For the CDR3, the DNA is TGTGCCAGCGGCCCCCGTTTGGGACAGGGCACCTACGAGCAGTACGTC.

This chain links TRBV28 with TRBJ1-2, with 9 bases matching TRBD1. Germline assignment: CDR1 MDHEN and CDR2 SYDVKM. The CDR3 length is 16 residues. V lost 2 bases to trimming and J lost 8 bases; unmatched junction nucleotides: 12. The CDR3 nucleotides are TGTGCCAGCAGTTTAGTGGCTGGGACAGGGTCTGTGGGCTACACCTTC. Amino acid sequence: CASSLVAGTGSVGYTF.